This T cell receptor beta chain was profiled in a study of cytomegalovirus exposure and HLA in healthy donors. Study-level information: Out of 350 to 400 genotyped donors, about 80% belonged to the Caucasian-associated ancestry cluster.

PCR used 60 Vbeta primers and 13 Jbeta primers. This table comes from immunoSEQ multiplex PCR, and its TCRdb copy is limited to in-frame clones, with some not included. The sample contains about 130,000 clones, approximately 61% of which appear only once. Trimming left V 3 bases short and J 6 bases short, with 13 bases between. The CDR3 is made up of 14 amino acids. Looked up from germline, CDR1 is LGHNT and CDR2 is FRNRAP. Sequencing was performed on PBMCs. This rearrangement joins TRBV12-5 to TRBJ2-3; D possibly corresponds to TRBD2 (6 bases). The sequence was obtained from a human donor in good health. CDR3 DNA sequence: TGTGCTAGTGGTTTAGGAGGGGTGGCGGATACGCAGTATTTT. Translated: CASGLGGVADTQYF.